The T cell receptor beta chain under discussion was sequenced for a study of T cells in Graves' hyperthyroidism and ophthalmopathy. Whole-study results and caveats: Most thyroid clonotypes expanded above 0.001 were also detected in blood.

Diagnosing involved the use of clinical symptoms, serum thyroxine and TRAb, thyroid ultrasound and orbital computed tomography. Germline V gives CDR1 DFQATT, CDR2 SNEGSKA (reference sequence). The CDR3 has 14 amino acids. V was shortened by 6 bases and J by 4 bases, with 18 bases between the two germline ends. TCR beta CDR3 region amplification was performed from RNA transcripts. TCR CDR3 underwent first-round RT-PCR with the HTBI primer set. TCRdb re-analysed the multiplex PCR reads in MiXCR, keeping a single row per CDR3 protein. The profile shows 800,000 or so distinct CDR3 sequences, 38% of them singletons. This clonotype was detected only a few times. What it binds is unknown.

The sequence derives from a man aged 18 to 29 with Graves' hyperthyroidism. V gene TRBV20-1 combines with J gene TRBJ1-1, with D tentatively TRBD1 (6 bases). What was sequenced was blood. CDR3 sequence: CSARNRGLSTEAFF. The CDR3 DNA reads as TGCAGTGCGCGAAATCGGGGGCTCAGCACTGAAGCTTTCTTT.